The 30 T cell receptor beta chains below all came from one sample that was sequenced in a study of T-cell reconstitution after alpha-beta-depleted transplantation in children. Unique molecular identifiers tagged the TCRbeta library. TCRdb re-derived calls from the PCR reads in MiXCR, one entry per CDR3 protein. Of 500,000 to 750,000 distinct CDR3 sequences in the sample, 27% were seen once. Sequences were derived from PBMCs, sampled before TCRalphabeta/CD19-depleted stem cell transplant. The receptors originated from a boy less than two years old with Wiskott-Aldrich syndrome, due to receive a stem cell transplant.

The J gene is TRBJ1-2, the V gene TRBV5-5, with unresolved D. The V end was cut by 2 bases, the J end by 5 bases, with 13 bases between. The CDR3 has 14 amino acids. Germline assignment: CDR1 SGHKS and CDR2 YYEKEE (reference sequence). The CDR3 is CASSFRSWKYGYTF. In nucleotides, the CDR3 is TGTGCCAGCAGCTTTCGGTCTTGGAAATATGGCTACACCTTC.

The chain has TRBV5-1 and TRBJ2-1; the D gene is possibly TRBD2 (6 bases). Germline CDR1 SGHRS, CDR2 YFSETQ. Trimming stripped 4 bases from V and 7 bases from J, with 15 bases between. There are 14 residues in the CDR3. CDR3 residues: CASSPLTRANEQFF. The DNA of the CDR3 is TGCGCCAGCAGCCCCCTGACTAGAGCGAATGAGCAGTTCTTC.

J is TRBJ1-2 and V is TRBV29-1; the D gene is possibly TRBD1 (6 bases). Trimming took off 5 bases at V and 5 bases at J, with 9 bases between the two ends. This CDR3 has 11 residues. Germline CDR1 and CDR2: SQVTM and ANQGSEA. The CDR3 region has the DNA TGCAGCGTTACAGGGCGTTATGGCTACACCTTC. Encoded protein: CSVTGRYGYTF.

This clonotype was seen a few times. The chain has TRBV29-1 and TRBJ2-7; 7 bases fit TRBD2. Germline V gene lookup returns CDR1 SQVTM and CDR2 ANQGSEA. This CDR3 contains 15 residues. Trimming at V came to 6 bases and at J to 0 bases, leaving 11 bases not matched to a gene. The CDR3 nucleotides are TGCAGCGTCGCGGTACTAGCGACGTTCTCCTACGAGCAGTACTTC. Protein: CSVAVLATFSYEQYF.

Regarding this clonotype: Sequence at one end of the junction differs from germline and may be a read error. This sequence joins TRBV11-1 and TRBJ2-6, with D perhaps matching TRBD2 (5 bases). Per the germline V gene, CDR1 is SGHAT and CDR2 is FQDESV (reference sequence). This CDR3 comprises 18 residues. The CDR3: CASILGRTLSSGANVLTF. The CDR3 bases are TGTGCCAGCATCTTAGGCAGGACTCTAAGCTCTGGGGCCAACGTCCTGACTTTC.

This clonotype has just a few counts. The chain joins TRBV10-3 to TRBJ1-4, with 10 bases lining up with TRBD1. The CDR3 is 15 residues long. V shed 0 bases, J shed 6 bases, and the junction held 1 base outside the gene matches. Germline CDR1 ENHRY, CDR2 SYGVKD. CDR3 bases: TGTGCCATCAGTGAGTCGACAGGGGGCTATGAAAAACTGTTTTTT. It specifies CAISESTGGYEKLFF.

The gene calls are TRBV20-1 and TRBJ2-1; D is perhaps TRBD2 (6 bases). The V gene's germline CDR1 is DFQATT and CDR2 SNEGSKA (reference sequence). V lost 5 bases and J 2 bases, leaving 13 bases between the germline ends. The CDR3 sequence is 14 residues long. The CDR3 nucleotides are TGCAGTGCTTATAGCGGACCTCCCTACAATGAGCAGTTCTTC. Amino acids: CSAYSGPPYNEQFF.

This clonotype has only a few counts. V is TRBV20-1 and J is TRBJ2-5; no definite D call. Trimming left V 6 bases short and J 7 bases short, with 9 bases between. Germline lookup yields CDR1 DFQATT and CDR2 SNEGSKA (reference sequence). The length of the CDR3 is 10 residues. This CDR3 is CSAYLRTQYF. Written as DNA, the CDR3 is TGCAGTGCCTACCTGAGGACCCAGTACTTC.

The genes are TRBV7-7 and TRBJ2-5; D is uncertain. Looked up from germline, CDR1 is SSHAT and CDR2 is FNYEAQ (reference sequence). This CDR3 spans 15 amino acids. Trimming pared 1 base from V and 1 base from J, leaving 10 bases between. The CDR3 DNA reads as TGTGCCAGCAGCTTAGAGCACTCGACCCAAGAGACCCAGTACTTC. Residues: CASSLEHSTQETQYF.

In nucleotides, the CDR3 is TGTGCCAGCAGTTACAAAGGGGGCACAGATACGCAGTATTTT. This sequence encodes CASSYKGGTDTQYF. The V and J genes are TRBV6-5 and TRBJ2-3, with TRBD1 as a possible D gene (5 bases). This CDR3 has 14 amino acids. V lost 2 bases and J lost 1, with 7 bases in between. Germline V gene data show CDR1 as MNHEY and CDR2 as SVGAGI.

The rearrangement joins TRBV5-1 to TRBJ2-7; TRBD1 is a possible D gene (5 bases). This CDR3 has 14 residues. V shed 5 bases and J shed 3 bases, with 15 bases lying between them. Germline V lookup: CDR1 SGHRS, CDR2 YFSETQ. The CDR3, as DNA: TGCGCCAGCAGAGAATCGACCCAGGGCTACGAGCAGTACTTC. Encoded protein: CASRESTQGYEQYF.

The chain joins TRBV20-1 to TRBJ2-7; TRBD2 matches at 10 bases. CDR3 length equals 14 residues. V gave up 3 bases and J gave up 6 bases; unmatched junction bases: 8. CDR1 and CDR2 (germline): DFQATT, SNEGSKA (reference sequence). The CDR3 protein is CSASGLAGAGEQYF. As DNA, the CDR3 is TGCAGTGCTAGTGGGCTAGCGGGAGCGGGCGAGCAGTACTTC.

The chain has TRBV5-5 and TRBJ2-1; 11 bases match TRBD1. CDR1 SGHKS and CDR2 YYEKEE come from the germline V gene (reference sequence). The CDR3 contains 16 residues. Trimming removed 4 bases from V and 2 bases from J; junction bases left unmatched: 5. CDR3 DNA sequence: TGTGCCAGCAGCCGTACGGGACAGGGGGCCTACAATGAGCAGTTCTTC. It is translated as CASSRTGQGAYNEQFF.

The CDR3 sequence is CASSKSSGPLSEAFF. The CDR3 coding sequence is TGCGCCAGCAGTAAATCCAGTGGGCCTTTATCTGAAGCTTTCTTT. This chain uses TRBV5-1 with TRBJ1-1; no clear D. Germline V lookup: CDR1 SGHRS, CDR2 YFSETQ. The CDR3 sequence is 15 residues long. Trimming took off 5 bases at V and 6 bases at J, with 20 bases between the two ends. Full variable domain (missing parts from reference TRBV5-1 and TRBJ1-1): KAGVTQTPRYLIKTRGQQVTLSCSPISGHRSVSWYQQTPGQGLQFLFEYFSETQRNKGNFPGRFSGRQFSNSRSEMNVSTLELGDSALYLCASSKSSGPLSEAFFGQGTRLTVV.

CDR3 bases: TGCGCCAGCTGTCAGAACAGGGGGCGCTGCGACGAGCAGTACTTC. Protein: CASCQNRGRCDEQYF. The rearrangement joins TRBV10-2 to TRBJ2-7; TRBD1 agrees at 9 bases. The germline V gene has CDR1 WSHSY and CDR2 SAAADI. J gave up 5 bases and V 8 bases, and 13 bases lay outside the gene matches. The CDR3 spans 15 residues.

CDR3 residues: CSARVSQAASAEQYF. CDR3 DNA sequence: TGCAGTGCTAGAGTCTCACAGGCGGCCTCCGCCGAGCAGTACTTC. The rearrangement joins TRBV20-1 to TRBJ2-7; D might be TRBD1 (5 bases). This CDR3 has 15 residues. V lost 1 base to trimming and J lost 6 bases, with 19 bases between them. Germline V lookup: CDR1 DFQATT, CDR2 SNEGSKA (reference sequence).

A few counts support this clonotype. This sequence joins TRBV6-1 and TRBJ1-5; the D is unclear. Germline values: CDR1 MNHNS, CDR2 SASEGT. The CDR3 sequence is 16 residues long. Trimming pared 2 bases from V and 0 bases from J, leaving 11 bases between. This CDR3 is CASSENKGPSNQPQHF. The CDR3 nucleotides read TGTGCCAGCAGTGAAAATAAGGGTCCTAGCAATCAGCCCCAGCATTTT.

In its sample, this clonotype was seen a few times. The chain has TRBV7-2 and TRBJ2-3, with D maybe TRBD2 (5 bases). V shed 6 bases and J shed 3 bases, with 13 bases lying between them. The length of the CDR3 is 14 residues. Germline lookup yields CDR1 SGHTA and CDR2 FQGNSA. The CDR3 region has the DNA TGTGCCAGCAGGAGGAGGATAGAAACAGATACGCAGTATTTT. Protein: CASRRRIETDTQYF.

The genes are TRBV5-1 and TRBJ2-1; 11 bases map to TRBD2. This CDR3 comprises 20 residues. Trimming at V came to 4 bases and at J to 0 bases, leaving 15 bases not matched to a gene. Germline values: CDR1 SGHRS, CDR2 YFSETQ. CDR3 bases: TGCGCCAGCAGCCTATATCGACTAGCGGGAAAGATGAGCTCCTACAATGAGCAGTTCTTC. Translating it yields CASSLYRLAGKMSSYNEQFF.

The chain has TRBV3-1 and TRBJ2-1; no reliable D call. The germline V gene encodes CDR1 LGHDT and CDR2 YNNKEL (reference sequence). The V end lost 2 bases, the J end lost 1 base, and 9 bases lay between the germline ends. This CDR3 has 15 residues. This CDR3 is CASSQIWLSYNEQFF. The CDR3 coding sequence is TGTGCCAGCAGCCAAATCTGGCTGTCCTACAATGAGCAGTTCTTC.

This clonotype has a count of ten or more. The rearrangement links TRBV3-1 to TRBJ1-5; tentative D call: TRBD1 (5 bases). The CDR3 extends over 13 amino acids. The V gene lost 1 base and the J gene lost 7 bases, with 8 bases spanning the gap. CDR1 is LGHDT, CDR2 YNNKEL, per germline (reference sequence). CDR3 in amino acids: CASSQVGGQPQHF. The CDR3, as DNA: TGTGCCAGCAGCCAAGTGGGGGGGCAGCCCCAGCATTTT.

The rearrangement uses TRBV10-3 and TRBJ2-1; 10 nucleotides match TRBD2. Losses at the gene ends were 6 bases for V and 8 bases for J; bases not matched to a gene: 4. The CDR3 covers 13 residues. Germline values: CDR1 ENHRY, CDR2 SYGVKD. CDR3 in DNA: TGTGCCATCAGCGCTCTAGCGGGAGATGAGCAGTTCTTC. The encoded protein is CAISALAGDEQFF.

Only a few counts were recorded for this clonotype. This chain links TRBV6-4 with TRBJ1-2, with 8 bases matching TRBD1. Germline V lookup: CDR1 MRHNA, CDR2 SNTAGT. The CDR3 has 14 residues. After removal of 4 bases from V and 7 bases from J, the junction contained 8 bases not matched to a gene. CDR3 bases: TGTGCCAGCAGTGTCGCAGGGGGCGGCTCTGGCTACACCTTC. It translates to CASSVAGGGSGYTF.

This clonotype was recorded at least ten times. This chain uses TRBV12-3 or TRBV12-4 with TRBJ2-7, with no clear D. V was pared by 5 bases and J by 1 base, with 9 bases between. This CDR3 region has 13 residues. CDR3 DNA: TGTGCCAGCAGTGCATACCTTTCCTACGAGCAGTACTTC. Protein product: CASSAYLSYEQYF.

V and J are TRBV20-1 and TRBJ2-1, with D unresolved. The V gene lost 4 bases and the J gene lost 8 bases, with 9 bases spanning the gap. The germline CDR1 and CDR2 sequences are DFQATT and SNEGSKA (reference sequence). This CDR3 is built from 11 residues. CDR3 sequence (DNA): TGCAGTGCTAACCCTTGGGATGAGCAGTTCTTC. This gives the protein CSANPWDEQFF.

This clonotype is a singleton in its sample. The chain joins TRBV5-1 to TRBJ1-2, with 7 bases matching TRBD1. V was pared by 7 bases and J by 4 bases, with 13 bases of the junction left unmatched. CDR3 length: 15 residues. Looked up from germline, CDR1 is SGHRS and CDR2 is YFSETQ. DNA of the CDR3: TGCGCCAGCGGCACCCCTTTGGGACAGAGCTATGGCTACACCTTC. Amino acids: CASGTPLGQSYGYTF.

In this sample, this clonotype turned up a few times. The chain couples TRBV10-2 to TRBJ2-1, with TRBD2 as a possible D gene (6 bases). V was pared by 4 bases and J by 1 base, with 14 bases between. In germline, CDR1 is WSHSY, CDR2 SAAADI. This CDR3 comprises 16 residues. Here the CDR3 DNA reads TGCGCCAGCAGTGCAAGCGGGTTGGGTTCCTACAATGAGCAGTTCTTC. It is translated as CASSASGLGSYNEQFF.

The genes are TRBV27 and TRBJ2-3, with D hard to call. Trimming shortened V by 1 base and J by 1 base, and 9 bases separated the two germline ends. CDR1 and CDR2 from the germline V gene are MNHEY and SMNVEV (reference sequence). CDR3 size: 15 residues. For the CDR3, the DNA is TGTGCCAGCAGTTTATGGGCGGTCGGCACAGATACGCAGTATTTT. It specifies CASSLWAVGTDTQYF.

This clonotype occurred a few times. The V and J genes are TRBV7-2 and TRBJ2-3, with 13 nucleotides matching TRBD2. The V gene's germline CDR1 is SGHTA and CDR2 FQGNSA. The CDR3 has 16 amino acids. V lost 1 base and J lost 4; bases outside the gene matches: 2. CDR3 amino acids: CASSLGTSGSADTQYF. CDR3 nucleotide sequence: TGTGCCAGCAGCTTAGGGACTAGCGGGAGCGCAGATACGCAGTATTTT.

The rearrangement links TRBV5-1 to TRBJ2-3; 8 positions agree with TRBD1. Germline loops: CDR1 SGHRS, CDR2 YFSETQ. The CDR3 is 16 amino acids. Germline trimming cut 4 bases from V and 0 bases from J; bases unmatched to any gene: 7. The CDR3 DNA reads as TGCGCCAGCAGCCGAACCGGGACAGGAAGCACAGATACGCAGTATTTT. Translating it yields CASSRTGTGSTDTQYF.